This T cell receptor beta chain was identified in a study of blood T cell repertoires in COVID-19. Across the whole study: The United States, Italy and Spain supplied acute and convalescent COVID-19 samples. The analysed material was cDNA or gDNA that came from T cells, B-cell-depleted T cells, or PBMCs.

In the authors' workflow: Reference gene primers were amplified, and this amplification served to estimate nucleated cell counts. TCRdb's copy holds only in-frame clones and misses some; the assay was immunoSEQ multiplex PCR. V, J and clone size were drawn from that table, and D and trimming were deduced from the DNA. The data show roughly 200,000 clones, with 75% to 80% seen just once and approximately 8.6% held by the top ten. This CDR3 has 13 residues. Trimming left V 4 bases short and J 4 bases short, with 7 bases between. Germline CDR1 LGHDT, CDR2 YNNKEL (reference sequence). Sample: peripheral blood. J is TRBJ2-2 and V is TRBV3-1 (or the pseudogene TRBV3-2); D remains unclear. The TCR comes from a woman between 50 and 59 years old with active or convalescent COVID-19. This CDR3 reads CASSLHSTGELFF. The DNA for the CDR3 is TGTGCCAGCAGCCTGCATAGCACCGGGGAGCTGTTTTTT.